The T cell receptor (beta chain) described here comes from a study of OX40 agonist ivuxolimab in advanced cancers. Study at large: Mean age about 60 years, range about 20 to 79; roughly 80% male. General study results and limits: In the 0.1-3.0 mg/kg groups, partial responders showed among the lowest expansion.

Data came from immunoSEQ multiplex PCR; TCRdb stores just in-frame clones and leaves some out. This table holds about 46,000 clones, 90% to 95% found once. V trimming: 4 bases; J trimming: 4 bases; junction bases outside the gene matches: 10. The germline gives CDR1 SGDLS, CDR2 YYNGEE. This CDR3 is built from 16 residues. About this clone: The antigen is unknown.

Patients who had autoimmune disease history or got systemic immunosuppression were left out. The rearrangement links TRBV9 to TRBJ2-1, with TRBD2 matching 8 bases. This clonotype was sampled from an adult with an advanced solid tumor such as melanoma, head and neck, liver or kidney cancer. Source: CD4+ or CD8+ T cells sorted from blood, taken in a trial of the OX40 agonist ivuxolimab. The CDR3 coding sequence is TGTGCCAGCAGCTCGAAGCGGGGGCCGACTTACAATGAGCAGTTCTTC. It yields the protein CASSSKRGPTYNEQFF.